A selection of T cell receptor beta chains follows, all from one sample in a study of cytomegalovirus exposure and HLA in healthy donors. Only in-frame clones appear in the TCRdb table, and some are missing; sequencing was by immunoSEQ multiplex PCR. The repertoire holds about 110,000 clones, with approximately 83% as singletons. What was sequenced was PBMCs. These receptor sequences come from a man in his forties or fifties in good health and CMV-seronegative. CDR3s include the opening cysteine and the closing phenylalanine or tryptophan. Each record gives: V gene, D gene, clone size, J gene, CDR3 DNA, CDR3 protein. D genes are given only for firm matches. For some rows the clone size is stated as once, few or many, or as a class when expanded; others skip it.

v_call: TRBV7-2; d_call: TRBD1; clone_size: once; j_call: TRBJ1-5; cdr3_nt: TGTGCCAGCAGCTTAGACAGGGGCAGGCAGCCCCAGCATTTT; cdr3_aa: CASSLDRGRQPQHF
v_call: TRBV11-2; d_call: TRBD1; clone_size: few; j_call: TRBJ1-1; cdr3_nt: TGTGCCAGCAGCCAATCCTCCGGGACAGGGGTTGCTTTCTTT; cdr3_aa: CASSQSSGTGVAFF
v_call: TRBV28; d_call: TRBD2; clone_size: .; j_call: TRBJ2-1; cdr3_nt: TGTGCCAGCAGCAAGCGAGCGGGGAGACGCTACAATGAGCAGTTCTTC; cdr3_aa: CASSKRAGRRYNEQFF
v_call: TRBV25-1; d_call: TRBD2; clone_size: once; j_call: TRBJ2-1; cdr3_nt: TGTGCCAGCAGTGACCCCTCTCAGCGGGGTATCGACAATGAGCAGTTCTTC; cdr3_aa: CASSDPSQRGIDNEQFF
v_call: TRBV2; d_call: TRBD1; clone_size: .; j_call: TRBJ1-5; cdr3_nt: TGTGCCAGCAGCCCAGACAGGGCTGGTCAGCCCCAGCATTTT; cdr3_aa: CASSPDRAGQPQHF
v_call: TRBV28; d_call: TRBD1; clone_size: .; j_call: TRBJ2-1; cdr3_nt: TGTGCCAGCAGTGCCGGGACAGGTGACTACAATGAGCAGTTCTTC; cdr3_aa: CASSAGTGDYNEQFF
v_call: TRBV7-2; d_call: TRBD1; clone_size: .; j_call: TRBJ1-1; cdr3_nt: TGTGCCAGCAGCCCCCCCCGGGACAGGGTAGCAATGTCTGAAGCTTTCTTT; cdr3_aa: CASSPPRDRVAMSEAFF
v_call: TRBV28; d_call: TRBD1; clone_size: .; j_call: TRBJ1-5; cdr3_nt: TGTGCCAGCAGTCCGACAGGGGGCAGTCCCCAGCCCCAGCATTTT; cdr3_aa: CASSPTGGSPQPQHF
v_call: TRBV6-1; d_call: TRBD1; clone_size: .; j_call: TRBJ1-3; cdr3_nt: TGTGCCAGCAAAGAGGGACAGAAAGGCAACACCATATATTTT; cdr3_aa: CASKEGQKGNTIYF
v_call: TRBV6-1; d_call: TRBD1; clone_size: .; j_call: TRBJ1-1; cdr3_nt: TGTGCCAGCAGACAGGGGCGGTACACTGAAGCTTTCTTT; cdr3_aa: CASRQGRYTEAFF
v_call: TRBV5-6; d_call: .; clone_size: .; j_call: TRBJ2-7; cdr3_nt: TGTGCCAGCAGCTTGGGACAGCTCTACGAGCAGTACTTC; cdr3_aa: CASSLGQLYEQYF
v_call: TRBV5-1; d_call: .; clone_size: .; j_call: TRBJ1-1; cdr3_nt: TGCGCCAGCAGCTTGGAAGGCGGTAACACTGAAGCTTTCTTT; cdr3_aa: CASSLEGGNTEAFF
v_call: TRBV5-1; d_call: .; clone_size: .; j_call: TRBJ1-1; cdr3_nt: TGCGCCAGCAGCCGGAACACAGGGAGCACTGAAGCTTTCTTT; cdr3_aa: CASSRNTGSTEAFF
v_call: TRBV28; d_call: .; clone_size: .; j_call: TRBJ1-4; cdr3_nt: TGTGCCAGCAGTTTAGTCCAGGGAGGAGAAAAACTGTTTTTT; cdr3_aa: CASSLVQGGEKLFF
v_call: TRBV5-1; d_call: TRBD1; clone_size: once; j_call: TRBJ1-6; cdr3_nt: TGCGCCAGCAGCAATACCGGGACAGGGAATTCACCCCTCCACTTT; cdr3_aa: CASSNTGTGNSPLHF
v_call: TRBV5-1; d_call: TRBD2; clone_size: .; j_call: TRBJ2-1; cdr3_nt: TGCGCCAGCTCCCGGGAGGGTGGTGAGCAGTTCTTC; cdr3_aa: CASSREGGEQFF
v_call: TRBV6-5; d_call: .; clone_size: .; j_call: TRBJ2-3; cdr3_nt: TGTGCCAGCAGTCCTCGACTAGGGAAGGGGACGCAGTATTTT; cdr3_aa: CASSPRLGKGTQYF
v_call: TRBV30; d_call: .; clone_size: .; j_call: TRBJ2-2; cdr3_nt: TGTGCCTGGAGAAAGGGGTTACAAGACACCGGGGAGCTGTTTTTT; cdr3_aa: CAWRKGLQDTGELFF
v_call: TRBV19; d_call: .; clone_size: .; j_call: TRBJ2-1; cdr3_nt: TGTGCCAGTAGCCCGGCGGAATCCTCCTACAATGAGCAGTTCTTC; cdr3_aa: CASSPAESSYNEQFF
v_call: TRBV5-1; d_call: .; clone_size: .; j_call: TRBJ1-3; cdr3_nt: TGCGCCAGCAGCGTAACAGTGGGAAACACCATATATTTT; cdr3_aa: CASSVTVGNTIYF
v_call: TRBV5-1; d_call: .; clone_size: .; j_call: TRBJ2-5; cdr3_nt: TGCGCCAGCAGCTTGGCCAGCCAAGAGACCCAGTACTTC; cdr3_aa: CASSLASQETQYF
v_call: TRBV20-1; d_call: .; clone_size: .; j_call: TRBJ1-1; cdr3_nt: TGCAGTGCTAAGAGAAACACTGAAGCTTTCTTT; cdr3_aa: CSAKRNTEAFF
v_call: TRBV5-1; d_call: TRBD1; clone_size: .; j_call: TRBJ1-2; cdr3_nt: TGCGCCAGCAAGCCAGGGGGTAGGGACTATGGCTACACCTTC; cdr3_aa: CASKPGGRDYGYTF
v_call: TRBV5-1; d_call: .; clone_size: .; j_call: TRBJ2-3; cdr3_nt: TGCGCCAGCAGCTTCTCGATGGTACAGGCTAGCACAGATACGCAGTATTTT; cdr3_aa: CASSFSMVQASTDTQYF
v_call: TRBV19; d_call: TRBD1; clone_size: .; j_call: TRBJ1-5; cdr3_nt: TGTGCCAGTAGTAGGACAGGGAACGGGGTTGGGAATCAGCCCCAGCATTTT; cdr3_aa: CASSRTGNGVGNQPQHF
v_call: TRBV19; d_call: TRBD1; clone_size: .; j_call: TRBJ1-5; cdr3_nt: TGTGCCAGTAGTGTCGAGGCGGGACAGTACAATCAGCCCCAGCATTTT; cdr3_aa: CASSVEAGQYNQPQHF
v_call: TRBV6-5; d_call: .; clone_size: .; j_call: TRBJ1-5; cdr3_nt: TGTGCCAGCAGCCCCGGGAAGCCCAATCAGCCCCAGCATTTT; cdr3_aa: CASSPGKPNQPQHF
v_call: TRBV6-4; d_call: .; clone_size: few; j_call: TRBJ2-1; cdr3_nt: TGTGCCAGCAAGGGGGACGGATCTTACAATGAGCAGTTCTTC; cdr3_aa: CASKGDGSYNEQFF
v_call: TRBV27; d_call: TRBD1; clone_size: once; j_call: TRBJ2-5; cdr3_nt: TGTGCCAGCAGTCCGCCGACAGGGCAGGAGACCCAGTACTTC; cdr3_aa: CASSPPTGQETQYF
v_call: TRBV28; d_call: .; clone_size: .; j_call: TRBJ1-1; cdr3_nt: TGTGCCAGCACCCTGGGGGGGGGACTGAACACTGAAGCTTTCTTT; cdr3_aa: CASTLGGGLNTEAFF
v_call: TRBV29-1; d_call: TRBD1; clone_size: .; j_call: TRBJ1-1; cdr3_nt: TGCAGCGTCCGACAGGGATTCCTAGAAGCTTTCTTT; cdr3_aa: CSVRQGFLEAFF
v_call: TRBV2; d_call: .; clone_size: .; j_call: TRBJ2-3; cdr3_nt: TGTGCCAGCAGGAATCTGGGGGCGCCGGGAGATACGCAGTATTTT; cdr3_aa: CASRNLGAPGDTQYF
v_call: TRBV5-1; d_call: .; clone_size: .; j_call: TRBJ1-1; cdr3_nt: TGCGCCAGCAGCGGACAGAGCCTTTTGAACACTGAAGCTTTCTTT; cdr3_aa: CASSGQSLLNTEAFF